A selection of T cell receptor beta chains follows, all from one sample in a study of a mutant IDH1 vaccine in newly diagnosed glioma. What these receptors recognize is not known. This table comes from immunoSEQ multiplex PCR, and its TCRdb copy is limited to in-frame clones, with some not included. Here the sample spans about 45,000 clones, over 80% being singletons. This specimen was PBMCs, taken from a glioma patient whose treatment included an IDH1 peptide vaccine. The receptors were sampled from a man aged 50-60 years with glioma. Both conserved end residues are part of each CDR3. The D gene is left open where the match is weak. Not every row has a clone size; where given, it reads once, few, many or a size class.

J | D | size | V | CDR3 | DNA
TRBJ1-1 | TRBD1 | NA | TRBV9 | CASSVEDRPEGEAFF | TGTGCCAGCAGCGTAGAGGACAGGCCCGAGGGAGAAGCTTTCTTT
TRBJ2-1 | TRBD2 | NA | TRBV5-4 | CASSLGTSGTPYNEQFF | TGTGCCAGCAGCTTGGGGACTAGCGGGACTCCCTACAATGAGCAGTTCTTC
TRBJ2-2 | NA | NA | TRBV7-6 | CASSKGRGDTGELFF | TGTGCCAGCAGCAAAGGGAGGGGGGACACCGGGGAGCTGTTTTTT
TRBJ1-1 | NA | NA | TRBV5-4 | CASSSVGGLTGGAFF | TGTGCCAGCAGCTCGGTCGGGGGGTTAACTGGGGGAGCTTTCTTT
TRBJ1-3 | TRBD1 | NA | TRBV27 | CASSFTGQGPFHGNTIYF | TGTGCCAGCAGTTTTACAGGACAGGGCCCCTTTCATGGAAACACCATATATTTT
TRBJ2-7 | NA | NA | TRBV5-8 | CASSWRTAFF | TGTGCCAGCAGCTGGCGGACAGCCTTCTTC
TRBJ2-2 | TRBD2 | NA | TRBV30 | CAWNGRGGTNTGELFF | TGTGCCTGGAACGGGAGGGGGGGTACGAACACCGGGGAGCTGTTTTTT
TRBJ1-1 | NA | NA | TRBV7-3 | CASQSGVNTEAFF | TGTGCCAGCCAGTCGGGCGTGAACACTGAAGCTTTCTTT
TRBJ1-2 | NA | NA | TRBV27 | CASSLLGGRSNYGYTF | TGTGCCAGCAGTTTACTGGGGGGAAGATCTAACTATGGCTACACCTTC
TRBJ2-1 | NA | NA | TRBV7-9 | CASSLGGSEQFF | TGTGCCAGCAGCTTAGGCGGTAGCGAGCAGTTCTTC
TRBJ1-2 | NA | NA | TRBV7-9 | CASSFPGHFDGYTF | TGTGCCAGCAGCTTCCCGGGACATTTTGATGGCTACACCTTC
TRBJ2-1 | NA | NA | TRBV4-3 | CASSQDRGAYNEQFF | TGCGCCAGCAGCCAAGATCGGGGGGCGTACAATGAGCAGTTCTTC
TRBJ1-5 | NA | NA | TRBV5-1 | CASSIGSGGGNQPQHF | TGCGCCAGCAGCATAGGTTCGGGGGGAGGCAATCAGCCCCAGCATTTT
TRBJ1-6 | NA | NA | TRBV5-1 | CASRTAGTHNSPLHF | TGCGCCAGCAGAACCGCCGGGACCCATAATTCACCCCTCCACTTT
TRBJ2-5 | TRBD2 | once | TRBV6-6 | CASSTALAGGQETQYF | TGTGCCAGCAGTACGGCGTTAGCGGGGGGCCAAGAGACCCAGTACTTC
TRBJ1-1 | NA | NA | TRBV7-3 | CASSFRDTSGAFF | TGTGCCAGCAGCTTCAGGGACACCTCTGGAGCTTTCTTT
TRBJ1-5 | NA | NA | TRBV25-1 | CASSESGIQPQHF | TGTGCCAGCAGTGAATCAGGGATTCAGCCCCAGCATTTT
TRBJ2-7 | NA | NA | TRBV5-1 | CASSFRDSYEQYF | TGCGCCAGCAGCTTCAGGGATTCCTACGAGCAGTACTTC
TRBJ2-1 | NA | NA | TRBV7-2 | CASSPDLEQFF | TGTGCCAGCAGCCCGGATTTGGAGCAGTTCTTC
TRBJ1-1 | TRBD1 | NA | TRBV18 | CASSRDRTNTEAFF | TGTGCCAGCTCCCGGGACAGGACGAACACTGAAGCTTTCTTT
TRBJ2-1 | NA | NA | TRBV4-2 | CASSQGQNEQFF | TGTGCCAGCAGCCAAGGGCAGAATGAGCAGTTCTTC
TRBJ2-7 | TRBD2 | NA | TRBV5-5 | CASSFILTSGSYEQYF | TGTGCCAGCAGCTTCATCCTGACTAGCGGGAGTTACGAGCAGTACTTC
TRBJ1-2 | NA | NA | TRBV28 | CASSLSSGYTF | TGTGCCAGCAGTTTAAGTTCGGGCTACACCTTC
TRBJ2-2 | NA | NA | TRBV9 | CASSPPTGPTEELFF | TGTGCCAGCAGCCCCCCGACGGGGCCGACGGAGGAGCTGTTTTTT
TRBJ1-5 | TRBD1 | NA | TRBV7-2 | CASSPGQGRYQPQHF | TGTGCCAGCAGCCCCGGACAGGGCCGGTACCAGCCCCAGCATTTT
TRBJ2-3 | NA | NA | TRBV15 | CATSREGTKTDTQYF | TGTGCCACCAGCAGAGAGGGGACAAAAACAGATACGCAGTATTTT
TRBJ2-5 | NA | once | TRBV4-1 | CASSLTGTAQETQYF | TGCGCCAGCAGCCTTACAGGAACGGCCCAAGAGACCCAGTACTTC
TRBJ2-5 | TRBD1 | NA | TRBV11-2 | CASSLAGQVAGAQYF | TGTGCCAGCAGCTTAGCGGGACAGGTGGCAGGGGCCCAGTACTTC
TRBJ1-2 | NA | few | TRBV27 | CASSLRVESYGYTF | TGTGCCAGCAGTTTGCGGGTGGAGAGCTATGGCTACACCTTC
TRBJ2-7 | NA | NA | TRBV18 | CASSPGDGWYEQYF | TGTGCCAGCTCACCAGGGGACGGGTGGTACGAGCAGTACTTC
TRBJ1-2 | NA | NA | TRBV27 | CASSGYANYGYTF | TGTGCCAGCAGTGGATACGCTAACTATGGCTACACCTTC
TRBJ1-1 | NA | once | TRBV7-9 | CASSLATGTGAKAFF | TGTGCCAGCAGCTTAGCAACCGGGACGGGGGCGAAAGCTTTCTTT